The next 24 T cell receptor beta chains were all read from a single sample in a study of Ad26.COV2.S vaccination and SARS-CoV-2 variants. Sample treatment: over 15 received Ad26.COV2.S at low or high dose, single or two shots; about 5 received placebo; per-sample allocation not given. Sampling occurred on day 63 after the first vaccine or placebo injection. Profiling relied on immunoSEQ multiplex PCR, and the TCRdb table lists in-frame clones only, not all of them. The top ten clones hold roughly 1.5% of a sample with fewer than 800,000 clones, 70% to 90% of them seen once. The sample here was peripheral blood, taken in a trial of Ad26.COV2.S vaccine versus placebo. The receptor source for this set is a person aged 18-65 years who received the Ad26.COV2.S COVID-19 vaccine or a placebo.

The chain couples TRBV7-2 to TRBJ1-5; D not certain. Germline V gene data show CDR1 as SGHTA and CDR2 as FQGNSA. This CDR3 is built from 15 residues. V shed 1 base and J shed 2 bases, with 9 bases lying between them. The CDR3 coding sequence is TGTGCCAGCAGCTTAGATACAGCGCGCAATCAGCCCCAGCATTTT. Residues: CASSLDTARNQPQHF.

The rearrangement joins TRBV30 to TRBJ2-1; the match to TRBD2 covers 10 bases. Per the germline V gene, CDR1 is GTSNPN and CDR2 is SVGIG (reference sequence). The ends lost 4 bases at V and 9 bases at J; junction bases unmatched: 9. The CDR3 is 14 residues long. CDR3: CAWNLAGVVGEQFF. The CDR3 bases are TGTGCCTGGAACCTAGCGGGAGTGGTCGGTGAGCAGTTCTTC.

The V gene is TRBV19, the J gene TRBJ2-5; TRBD2 aligns across 13 bases. The J segment lost 1 base and the V segment lost 5 bases, leaving 4 bases of the junction unmatched. Germline assignment: CDR1 LNHDA and CDR2 SQIVND (reference sequence). The length of the CDR3 is 16 residues. The CDR3 loop is CASSVRTSGGQETQYF. The CDR3 nucleotides read TGTGCCAGTAGTGTCCGGACTAGCGGGGGCCAAGAGACCCAGTACTTC.

The V gene is TRBV30, the J gene TRBJ2-1, with D possibly TRBD2 on 6 matching bases. Per germline, CDR1 GTSNPN and CDR2 SVGIG (reference sequence). The CDR3 loop spans 14 amino acids. V gave up 8 bases and J gave up 7 bases, with 21 bases separating them. Written as DNA, the CDR3 is TGTGCCCTGGAGGGCGAGATAGGGATGAATGAGCAGTTCTTC. It specifies CALEGEIGMNEQFF.

This CDR3 is CASSIGQGAGDTQYF. Here the CDR3 DNA reads TGTGCCAGCTCAATCGGACAGGGGGCGGGCGATACGCAGTATTTT. V is TRBV18 and J is TRBJ2-3, with 11 bases fitting TRBD1. Germline V gene data show CDR1 as KGHSH and CDR2 as LQKENI. V lost 5 bases to trimming and J lost 6 bases; unmatched junction nucleotides: 7. The CDR3 loop spans 15 amino acids.

There are a few counts of this clone. This chain joins TRBV7-7 and TRBJ1-4, with TRBD1 identical over 7 bases. With V trimmed by 3 bases and J by 2 bases, 6 bases remained unmatched. Germline V gene lookup returns CDR1 SSHAT and CDR2 FNYEAQ (reference sequence). CDR3 size: 16 residues. The CDR3 DNA sequence: TGTGCCAGCAGCTTTCGCCACAGGGGCACTAATGAAAAACTGTTTTTT. This translates into CASSFRHRGTNEKLFF. The full variable domain, in which reference TRBV7-7 and TRBJ1-4 provide the parts outside the CDR3, is GAGVSQSPRYKVTKRGQDVTLRCDPISSHATLYWYQQALGQGPEFLTYFNYEAQPDKSGLPSDRFSAERPEGSISTLTIQRTEQRDSAMYRCASSFRHRGTNEKLFFGSGTQLSVL.

The V and J genes are TRBV12-3 or TRBV12-4 and TRBJ2-7; D tentatively reads TRBD1 or TRBD2 (6 bases each). Trimming shortened V by 7 bases and J by 8 bases, and 15 bases separated the two germline ends. This CDR3 spans 12 amino acids. CDR3 coding DNA: TGTGCCAGCAATTGGGTGGGGGGCCAGCAGTACTTC. Translated: CASNWVGGQQYF.

The V call is TRBV5-1, the J call TRBJ2-7, with 10 bases aligning to TRBD1. The germline gives CDR1 SGHRS, CDR2 YFSETQ. The V gene end was trimmed by 1 base and the J gene end by 6 bases; junction bases not matched to a gene: 4. The CDR3 length is 14 residues. CDR3 amino acids: CASSLWDRGGEQYF. As DNA, the CDR3 is TGCGCCAGCAGCTTGTGGGACAGGGGCGGCGAGCAGTACTTC.

The V call is TRBV20-1, the J call TRBJ2-7; the D is unclear. V dropped 5 bases and J dropped 5 bases, with 10 bases sitting between them. The length of the CDR3 is 11 residues. Germline loops: CDR1 DFQATT, CDR2 SNEGSKA (reference sequence). The chain's CDR3 is CSAPWVDEQYF. CDR3 coding DNA: TGCAGTGCTCCCTGGGTTGACGAGCAGTACTTC.

The chain uses TRBV29-1 and TRBJ1-1, with 8 nucleotides matching TRBD1. The CDR3 is made up of 13 amino acids. The V and J ends lost 3 bases and 5 bases, in that order; junction bases with no gene match: 5. Germline assignment: CDR1 SQVTM and CDR2 ANQGSEA. The CDR3 sequence is CSVDQGAQTEAFF. CDR3 sequence (DNA): TGCAGCGTTGATCAGGGGGCGCAGACTGAAGCTTTCTTT.

This rearrangement joins TRBV9 to TRBJ2-3, with D tentatively TRBD2 (7 bases). Between the trimmed V and J ends, which lost 4 bases and 14 bases, there was a span of 20 bases. CDR1 is SGDLS and CDR2 is YYNGEE in the germline V gene. The CDR3 runs 13 residues. CDR3 sequence reads: CASSSTRGPALYF. CDR3 DNA: TGTGCCAGCAGCTCCACGCGGGGGCCCGCCCTGTATTTT.

This chain connects TRBV7-2 to TRBJ1-5, with TRBD1 matching 11 bases. V was pared by 5 bases and J by 4 bases, with 7 bases of the junction left unmatched. Germline V gene sequence: CDR1 SGHTA, CDR2 FQGNSA. This CDR3 is 16 amino acids long. The CDR3 region is CASSQWDRGGNQPQHF. In DNA, the CDR3 is TGTGCCAGCAGCCAATGGGACAGGGGGGGGAATCAGCCCCAGCATTTT.

The V gene is TRBV5-1, the J gene TRBJ2-5; the D gene is possibly TRBD1 (6 bases). The germline CDR1 and CDR2 sequences are SGHRS and YFSETQ. The ends were cut back, 2 bases at V and 1 base at J, with 9 bases in the middle. This CDR3 is 14 amino acids long. The CDR3 DNA reads as TGCGCCAGCAGCTTAGGACAGACCCAAGAGACCCAGTACTTC. Amino acid sequence: CASSLGQTQETQYF.

This chain links TRBV7-2 with TRBJ2-1, with a tentative D call TRBD2 (7 bases). CDR1 is SGHTA and CDR2 is FQGNSA in the germline V gene. Trimming removed 4 bases at V and 6 bases at J, with 19 bases between. CDR3 size: 16 residues. The CDR3 bases are TGTGCCAGCAGCTCGAGGGGGGGATCGTCGTCCAATGAGCAGTTCTTC. Its translation is CASSSRGGSSSNEQFF.

This clone was seen more than once but under ten times. This CDR3 is also generated by other DNA sequences in the sample. V gene TRBV5-1 combines with J gene TRBJ1-1; D is uncertain. V lost 0 bases, J lost 0 bases, and 0 bases lay in between. This CDR3 is 12 amino acids long. The germline gives CDR1 SGHRS, CDR2 YFSETQ. Here the CDR3 reads CASSLVNTEAFF. CDR3 DNA: TGCGCCAGCAGCTTGGTGAACACTGAAGCTTTCTTT.

The chain carries TRBV5-5 and TRBJ2-7; no firm D call. The CDR3 extends over 12 amino acids. The ends were cut back, 1 base at V and 6 bases at J, with 8 bases in the middle. Germline CDR1 reads SGHKS; CDR2 reads YYEKEE (reference sequence). CDR3 in amino acids: CASSLTASEQYF. In DNA, the CDR3 is TGTGCCAGCAGCTTGACGGCGTCCGAGCAGTACTTC.

V is TRBV23-1 and J is TRBJ1-5; 9 bases are a match to TRBD1. TRBV23-1 is flagged as an ORF with uncertain function. The CDR3 is made up of 19 amino acids. The junction had 14 bases not matched to a gene; V was cut back by 3 bases and J by 2 bases. CDR3 region: CASSHIRDRDRLGNQPQHF. In nucleotides, the CDR3 is TGCGCCAGCAGTCATATCCGGGACAGGGACCGCTTGGGCAATCAGCCCCAGCATTTT.

With respect to this clone: The identical CDR3 is also encoded by other nucleotide sequences in the sample. This sequence joins TRBV15 and TRBJ2-7, with no clear D. Between the trimmed V and J ends, which lost 5 bases and 6 bases, there was a span of 8 bases. The CDR3 is 11 residues long. The germline V gene encodes CDR1 LNHNV and CDR2 YYDKDF (reference sequence). CDR3 in DNA: TGTGCCACCAGCGGTGGTGGCGAGCAGTACTTC. Amino acid sequence: CATSGGGEQYF.

The chain joins TRBV6-5 to TRBJ2-1; D gene uncertain. Germline CDR1 reads MNHEY; CDR2 reads SVGAGI. This CDR3 region has 15 residues. Trimming cost V 6 bases and J 9 bases, with 21 bases left between them. The CDR3 is CASSLTPGQFAEQFF. CDR3 DNA sequence: TGTGCCAGCAGCCTTACACCCGGGCAGTTCGCTGAGCAGTTCTTC.

The gene calls are TRBV4-2 and TRBJ2-3; 7 bases are shared with TRBD2. The CDR3 totals 15 residues. Germline-derived CDR1 and CDR2 are LGHNA and YNFKEQ. J gave up 3 bases and V 0 bases, and 3 bases lay outside the gene matches. CDR3 sequence (DNA): TGTGCCAGCAGCCAAGATTCAGCGGGAACAGATACGCAGTATTTT. This encodes CASSQDSAGTDTQYF.

Details on this clone: The conserved closing phenylalanine or tryptophan is absent in this CDR3, likely reflecting a read error. The limits of the CDR3 on the DNA are not certain, so only TCRdb's listed CDR3 is given. The chain carries TRBV3-1 (or the pseudogene TRBV3-2) and TRBJ2-7. The germline V gene encodes CDR1 LGHDT and CDR2 YNNKEL (reference sequence). The CDR3 totals 11 residues, both ends included. CDR3 protein: CASSQDGFPLL.

There are a few counts of this clone. The V call is TRBV19, the J call TRBJ2-7; tentatively, D is TRBD1 or TRBD2 (6 bases each). Germline values: CDR1 LNHDA, CDR2 SQIVND (reference sequence). This CDR3 is 14 amino acids long. With 5 bases removed from V and 7 bases from J, the gap between germline ends came to 18 bases. The CDR3 here is CASSPWDTGGEQYF. The CDR3 DNA is TGTGCCAGTAGTCCCTGGGACACTGGAGGGGAGCAGTACTTC.

V is TRBV5-1 and J is TRBJ1-5, with no clear D. The CDR3 consists of 17 residues. V lost 7 bases to trimming and J lost 0 bases, with 20 bases between them. CDR1 is SGHRS and CDR2 is YFSETQ in the germline V gene. CDR3 sequence reads: CASPPLDGIYSNQPQHF. For the CDR3, the DNA is TGCGCCAGCCCCCCCCTTGACGGTATCTATAGCAATCAGCCCCAGCATTTT. The entire variable domain, with the rest obtained from reference TRBV5-1 and TRBJ1-5, is as follows: KAGVTQTPRYLIKTRGQQVTLSCSPISGHRSVSWYQQTPGQGLQFLFEYFSETQRNKGNFPGRFSGRQFSNSRSEMNVSTLELGDSALYLCASPPLDGIYSNQPQHFGDGTRLSIL.

The V call is TRBV5-8, the J call TRBJ1-1; no reliable D call. V was cut by 2 bases and J by 1 base, with 6 bases left in between. The CDR3 consists of 13 residues. Germline V gene sequence: CDR1 SGHTS, CDR2 YDEGEE. CDR3 sequence (DNA): TGTGCCAGCAGCTTACAGAAGAACACTGAAGCTTTCTTT. Encoded protein: CASSLQKNTEAFF.